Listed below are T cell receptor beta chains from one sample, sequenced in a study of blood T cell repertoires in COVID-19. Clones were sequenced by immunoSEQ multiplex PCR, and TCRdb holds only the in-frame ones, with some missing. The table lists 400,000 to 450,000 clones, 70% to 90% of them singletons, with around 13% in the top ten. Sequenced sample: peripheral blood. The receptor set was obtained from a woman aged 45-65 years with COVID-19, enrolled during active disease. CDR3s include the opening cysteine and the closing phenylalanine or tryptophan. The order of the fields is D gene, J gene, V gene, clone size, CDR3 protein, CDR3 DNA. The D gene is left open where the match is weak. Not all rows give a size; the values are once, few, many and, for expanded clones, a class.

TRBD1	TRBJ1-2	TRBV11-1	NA	CASSLGTGVGYTF	TGTGCCAGCAGCCTTGGGACAGGGGTAGGCTACACCTTC
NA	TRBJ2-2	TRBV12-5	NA	CASGLRQGSNTGELFF	TGTGCTAGTGGTCTACGGCAGGGAAGTAACACCGGGGAGCTGTTTTTT
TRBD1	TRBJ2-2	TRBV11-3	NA	CASSRSTGGGTGELFF	TGTGCCAGCAGCCGCTCTACAGGGGGCGGCACCGGGGAGCTGTTTTTT
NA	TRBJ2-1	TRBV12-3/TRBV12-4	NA	CASSLQSIYEQFF	TGTGCCAGCAGCCTGCAAAGCATATATGAGCAGTTCTTC
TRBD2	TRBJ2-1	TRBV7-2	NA	CASSLVSGGGLLDEQFF	TGTGCCAGCAGCTTAGTTAGCGGGGGGGGATTATTGGATGAGCAGTTCTTC
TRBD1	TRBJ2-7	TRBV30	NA	CAWSQGAALKQYF	TGTGCCTGGAGTCAGGGGGCCGCTCTCAAGCAGTACTTC
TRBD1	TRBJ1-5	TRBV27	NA	CASKNAGQGGNQPQHF	TGTGCCAGTAAGAATGCGGGACAGGGAGGCAATCAGCCCCAGCATTTT
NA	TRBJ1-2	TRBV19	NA	CASSIQTDYGYTF	TGTGCCAGTAGTATCCAAACAGATTATGGCTACACCTTC
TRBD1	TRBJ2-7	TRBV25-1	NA	CASSPRDRVVSEQYF	TGTGCCAGCAGTCCCCGGGACAGGGTTGTTTCCGAGCAGTACTTC
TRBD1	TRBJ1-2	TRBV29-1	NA	CSVGQGAGGYTF	TGCAGCGTTGGACAGGGGGCCGGCGGCTACACCTTC
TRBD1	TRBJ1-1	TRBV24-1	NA	CATSGGTGVDTEAFF	TGTGCCACCAGTGGGGGGACAGGGGTGGACACTGAAGCTTTCTTT
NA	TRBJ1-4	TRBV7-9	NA	CASSLDAESNEKLFF	TGTGCCAGCAGCTTAGATGCAGAATCTAATGAAAAACTGTTTTTT
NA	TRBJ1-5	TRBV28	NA	CASPRTIYQPQHF	TGTGCCAGCCCCCGGACAATCTATCAGCCCCAGCATTTT
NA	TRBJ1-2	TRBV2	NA	CASSENGQLTNYGYTF	TGTGCCAGCAGTGAGAATGGACAGCTGACTAACTATGGCTACACCTTC
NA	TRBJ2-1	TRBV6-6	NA	CASSRWDNLGHEQFF	TGTGCCAGCAGTAGGTGGGACAACCTCGGACATGAGCAGTTCTTC
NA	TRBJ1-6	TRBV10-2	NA	CASRGGRSYNSPLHF	TGCGCCAGCAGGGGAGGACGGTCCTATAATTCACCCCTCCACTTT
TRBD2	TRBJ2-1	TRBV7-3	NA	CASSLVGGGNNEQFF	TGTGCCAGCAGCTTAGTAGGCGGGGGGAACAATGAGCAGTTCTTC
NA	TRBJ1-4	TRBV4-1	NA	CASSQVKGFNEKLFF	TGCGCCAGCAGCCAAGTTAAGGGGTTTAATGAAAAACTGTTTTTT
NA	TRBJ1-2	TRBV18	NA	CASSQGVLSYGYTF	TGTGCCAGCTCACAGGGGGTTCTGTCCTATGGCTACACCTTC
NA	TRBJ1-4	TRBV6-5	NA	CASSRGTYNEKLFF	TGTGCCAGCAGTAGGGGGACCTATAATGAAAAACTGTTTTTT
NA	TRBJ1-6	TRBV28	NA	CASSPGNSPLHF	TGTGCCAGCAGCCCCGGTAATTCACCCCTCCACTTT
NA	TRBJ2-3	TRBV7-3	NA	CASSLSKTDTQYF	TGTGCCAGCAGCTTATCGAAAACTGATACGCAGTATTTT
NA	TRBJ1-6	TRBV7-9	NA	CASQGREEYSPLHF	TGTGCCAGCCAGGGCAGGGAGGAATATTCACCCCTCCACTTT
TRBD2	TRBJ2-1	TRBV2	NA	CASSDGTSGRNEQFF	TGTGCCAGCAGTGATGGGACTAGCGGAAGGAATGAGCAGTTCTTC
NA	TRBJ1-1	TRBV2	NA	CAGRVLDTEAFF	TGTGCCGGGCGGGTTTTAGACACTGAAGCTTTCTTT
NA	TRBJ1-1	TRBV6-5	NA	CASSPGGNTEAFF	TGTGCCAGCAGCCCCGGGGGGAACACTGAAGCTTTCTTT
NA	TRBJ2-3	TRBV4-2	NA	CASSLSFSTDTQYF	TGTGCCAGCAGCCTGTCCTTTAGCACAGATACGCAGTATTTT
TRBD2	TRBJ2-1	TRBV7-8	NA	CASSFSSGGLGAYNEQFF	TGTGCCAGCAGCTTCTCTAGCGGGGGACTAGGGGCCTACAATGAGCAGTTCTTC
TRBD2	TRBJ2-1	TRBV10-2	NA	CASSISGGLNEQFF	TGCGCCAGCAGTATTAGCGGGGGACTAAATGAGCAGTTCTTC
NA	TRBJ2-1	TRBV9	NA	CASSLLTSTYNEQFF	TGTGCCAGCAGCCTACTGACTTCTACCTACAATGAGCAGTTCTTC
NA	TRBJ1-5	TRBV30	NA	CAWSVGQLDQPQHF	TGTGCCTGGAGTGTGGGTCAGCTAGATCAGCCCCAGCATTTT
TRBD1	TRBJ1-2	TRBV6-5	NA	CASSRGQGYGYTF	TGTGCCAGCAGTAGGGGACAGGGGTATGGCTACACCTTC
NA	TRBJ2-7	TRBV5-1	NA	CASSGQGPNEQYF	TGCGCCAGCAGTGGGCAGGGTCCCAACGAGCAGTACTTC
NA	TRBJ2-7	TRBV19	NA	CASSIIGGPNEQYF	TGTGCCAGTAGTATTATCGGGGGGCCCAACGAGCAGTACTTC
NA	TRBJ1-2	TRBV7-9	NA	CASAGYGYTF	TGTGCCAGCGCGGGCTATGGCTACACCTTC
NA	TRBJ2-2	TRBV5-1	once	CASSHNSGSGELFF	TGCGCCAGCAGCCACAACAGTGGATCTGGGGAGCTGTTTTTT
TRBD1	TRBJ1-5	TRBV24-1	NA	CATSKGQGGNQPQHF	TGTGCCACCAGTAAGGGACAGGGCGGCAATCAGCCCCAGCATTTT
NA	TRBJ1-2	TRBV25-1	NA	CASSEYGTIYGYTF	TGTGCCAGCAGTGAATACGGGACTATCTATGGCTACACCTTC
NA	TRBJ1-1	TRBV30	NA	CAWSDRPNTEAFF	TGTGCCTGGTCCGACAGGCCGAACACTGAAGCTTTCTTT